A single T cell receptor (beta chain) is shown here with its context. The protocol was immunoSEQ multiplex PCR, while the TCRdb copy is restricted to in-frame clones and leaves out a portion. The repertoire holds 40,000 or so clones, with 70% to 90% as singletons. These data belong to a study of blood T cell repertoires in COVID-19. CDR1 is SGHAT, CDR2 FQNNGV, per germline. The CDR3 runs to 16 residues. V was pared by 1 base and J by 0 bases, with 11 bases between. Material: peripheral blood. This TCR was recovered from a man aged 35 to 55 with active COVID-19. V and J are TRBV11-2 and TRBJ2-3; D unclear. CDR3 DNA sequence: TGTGCCAGCAGCTTAGGGGCAGGCACTAGCACAGATACGCAGTATTTT. It specifies CASSLGAGTSTDTQYF.